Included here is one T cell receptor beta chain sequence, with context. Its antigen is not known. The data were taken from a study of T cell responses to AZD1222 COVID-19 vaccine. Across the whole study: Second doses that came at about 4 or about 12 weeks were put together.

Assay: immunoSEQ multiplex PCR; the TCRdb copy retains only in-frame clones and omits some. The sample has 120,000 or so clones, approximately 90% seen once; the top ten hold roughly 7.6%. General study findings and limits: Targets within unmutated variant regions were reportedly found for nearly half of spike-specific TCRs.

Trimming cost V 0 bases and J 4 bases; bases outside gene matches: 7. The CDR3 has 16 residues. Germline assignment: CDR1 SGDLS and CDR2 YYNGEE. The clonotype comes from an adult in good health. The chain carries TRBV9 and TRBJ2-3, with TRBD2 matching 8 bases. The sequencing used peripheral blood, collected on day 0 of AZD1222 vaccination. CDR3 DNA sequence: TGTGCCAGCAGCGTAGTGTGGGGTAGCGGGGCAGATACGCAGTATTTT. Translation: CASSVVWGSGADTQYF.